What follows describes a single TCR beta chain. Its antigen is currently unknown. Amplification used 60 Vbeta primers and 13 Jbeta primers. Repertoires were generated with immunoSEQ multiplex PCR, while TCRdb's copy carries only in-frame clones and drops some. This table holds some 130,000 clones, more than 65% found once. The sample originates from a study of cytomegalovirus exposure and HLA in healthy donors. Regarding the study as a whole: TCR beta chain V- and J-gene trimming was linked, in a later analysis, to a missense variant in DCLRE1C. Sequencing depth roughly uniform across donors was assumed in presence/absence analyses. In vitro testing confirmed a few CMV-associated chains as specific for CMV antigens. The listing of approximately 160 TCR beta chains classed them as cytomegalovirus-associated.

The specimen was PBMCs. The sequence was collected from a male donor in good health and CMV-seropositive.

The CDR3 nucleotides are TGTGCCAGCAGAAAGCCTACAGGGATTGGTGAAGCTTTCTTT. Encoded protein: CASRKPTGIGEAFF. The V gene is TRBV28, the J gene TRBJ1-1, with D possibly matching TRBD1 (6 bases). The V end lost 6 bases, the J end lost 7 bases, and 18 bases lay between the germline ends. Germline V CDR1 and CDR2: MDHEN, SYDVKM. This CDR3 is built from 14 residues.